This TCR beta chain was recorded in a study of shared clonotypes between healthy human individuals. In the study overall: Plates per donor: three CD4 naive, three CD4 memory, two CD8 naive, one CD8 memory. Study-wide results and caveats: Sampling was confined to blood; repertoires within tissues likely differ.

Looked up from germline, CDR1 is SEHNR and CDR2 is FQNEAQ (reference sequence). The CDR3 is made up of 13 amino acids. The V and J ends lost 5 bases and 6 bases respectively, with 10 bases between them. For each subset, genomic DNA was distributed in equal portions over several immunoSEQ plates. Produced via immunoSEQ multiplex PCR; TCRdb's table is partial and in-frame only. The sample records some 2.1 million clones, approximately 95% being singletons. Terminally differentiated effector memory CD45RA+ cells were excluded by CCR7 positive selection of CD45RO-negative cells. On this clone: The antigen is undetermined.

The genes are TRBV7-9 and TRBJ2-2; possibly TRBD1 for D (5 bases). The sequencing sample was made of naive CD8+ T cells sorted from blood. This clonotype was obtained from a man younger than 35 in good health. In DNA, the CDR3 is TGTGCCAGCAGCCCTGGACAATCCGGGGAGCTGTTTTTT. It encodes CASSPGQSGELFF.